This paragraph reports one TCR beta chain. CDR1 and CDR2 from the germline V gene are SGHTA and FQGNSA. The CDR3 sequence is 14 residues long. V lost 5 bases and J 0 bases, leaving 11 bases between the germline ends. One entry per CDR3 protein results from TCRdb running MiXCR on the 5' RACE reads. The sample records about 62,000 distinct CDR3 sequences, under 35% being singletons. The sample taken for sequencing was tumor-infiltrating naive CD4+ T cells sorted from the breast tumor. Subset: naive CD4+ T cells, CD4+CD45RA+CD25-. The chain has TRBV7-2 and TRBJ2-7; no firm D call. The clonotype originates from a female donor with breast cancer. CDR3 in amino acids: CASSGRKGSYEQYF. The DNA of the CDR3 is TGTGCCAGCAGCGGGCGAAAAGGCTCCTACGAGCAGTACTTC. Full variable domain (missing parts from reference TRBV7-2 and TRBJ2-7): GAGVSQSPSNKVTEKGKDVELRCDPISGHTALYWYRQSLGQGLEFLIYFQGNSAPDKSGLPSDRFSAERTGGSVSTLTIQRTQQEDSAVYLCASSGRKGSYEQYFGPGTRLTVT.